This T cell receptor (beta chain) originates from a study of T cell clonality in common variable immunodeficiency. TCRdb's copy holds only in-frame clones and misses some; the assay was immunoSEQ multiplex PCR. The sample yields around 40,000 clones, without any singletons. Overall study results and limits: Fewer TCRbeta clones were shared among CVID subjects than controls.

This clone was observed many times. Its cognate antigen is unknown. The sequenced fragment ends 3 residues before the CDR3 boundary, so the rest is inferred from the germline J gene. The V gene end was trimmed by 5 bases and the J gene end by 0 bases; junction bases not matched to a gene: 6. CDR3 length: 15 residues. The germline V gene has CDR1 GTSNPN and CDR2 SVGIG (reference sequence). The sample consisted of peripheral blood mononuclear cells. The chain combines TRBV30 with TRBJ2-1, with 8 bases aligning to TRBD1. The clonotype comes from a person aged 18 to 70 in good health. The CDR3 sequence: CAWGRDRHSYNEQFF. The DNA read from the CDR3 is TGTGCCTGGGGTAGGGACAGGCACTCCTACAATGAG.